The table lists the clone carrying this T cell receptor (beta chain) with a few counts. In TCRdb, the 5' RACE reads were re-called with MiXCR into one record per CDR3 protein. Of some 130,000 distinct CDR3 sequences detected, about 23% appear once; the ten largest clones hold approximately 25%. CDR3 length: 19 amino acids. Germline values: CDR1 SGHTA, CDR2 FQGTGA. The V segment lost 5 bases and the J segment 0 bases; nucleotides outside the gene matches: 10. This sample stems from a study of T-cell memory formation after mild COVID-19. The rearrangement links TRBV7-3 to TRBJ2-1; the match to TRBD2 covers 13 bases. The sample comprised PBMCs or a T cell subset sorted from them (not recorded which). This clonotype was sampled from an adult woman who had mild COVID-19 (a few samples of this study predate the infection). Cell type and time point are not known. CDR3 amino acids: CASSPTGTSGKSSYNEQFF. Written as DNA, the CDR3 is TGTGCCAGCAGCCCGACCGGGACTAGCGGGAAGAGCTCCTACAATGAGCAGTTCTTC.